A selection of T cell receptor beta chains follows, all from one sample in a study of cytomegalovirus exposure and HLA in healthy donors. The protocol was immunoSEQ multiplex PCR, while the TCRdb copy is restricted to in-frame clones and leaves out a portion. Altogether more than 100,000 clones are present, approximately 70% being singletons, with the ten largest covering 2.5% to 4%. Sequencing input: PBMCs. Source of these receptors: a woman aged 50 to 60 in good health and CMV-seronegative. CDR3s include the opening cysteine and the closing phenylalanine or tryptophan. Fields, in order: V gene, clone size, J gene, D gene, CDR3 DNA, CDR3 protein. The D gene is left open where the match is weak. Clone size, where shown, is once, few, many, or a class for clones that have expanded.

TRBV19	few	TRBJ2-6	TRBD1	TGTGCCAGTAACAGCCAGGGGGTCAGGCACTCTGGGGCCAACGTCCTGACTTTC	CASNSQGVRHSGANVLTF
TRBV11-3	.	TRBJ1-2	.	TGTGCCAGCAGCTTAGATGGCAACTATGGCTACACCTTC	CASSLDGNYGYTF
TRBV27	few	TRBJ1-2	TRBD1	TGTGCCAGCAGTCAACGGGACAGGGTTTCTGGCTACACCTTC	CASSQRDRVSGYTF
TRBV5-6	.	TRBJ1-2	.	TGTGCCAGCAGCCCGGACACCTCCTATGGCTACACCTTC	CASSPDTSYGYTF
TRBV7-2	.	TRBJ2-1	.	TGTGCCAGCAGCCGGGATGCCTCAGGATACAATGAGCAGTTCTTC	CASSRDASGYNEQFF
TRBV27	few	TRBJ2-7	.	TGTGCCAGCAGTTCGGGTTACGAGCAGTACTTC	CASSSGYEQYF
TRBV10-2	few	TRBJ1-2	.	TGCGCCAGCAGAGGCAGGGGCCCAGCTAACTATGGCTACACCTTC	CASRGRGPANYGYTF
TRBV28	.	TRBJ1-3	.	TGTGCCAGCAGAAAGAGGACAGCCTCTGGAAACACCATATATTTT	CASRKRTASGNTIYF
TRBV19	.	TRBJ2-1	.	TGTGCCAGTAGAGTATCTGGCGGCTACAATGAGCAGTTCTTC	CASRVSGGYNEQFF
TRBV18	.	TRBJ2-1	TRBD1	TGTGCCAGCTCACCACCGACAGGGGCGGGTGAGCAGTTCTTC	CASSPPTGAGEQFF
TRBV7-9	.	TRBJ2-7	TRBD1	TGTGCCAGCAGTCTACAGGGGGATGCAGTCTACGAGCAGTACTTC	CASSLQGDAVYEQYF
TRBV6-6	.	TRBJ2-3	TRBD1	TGTGCCAGCAGTTACCGGACAGGGCCCACAGATACGCAGTATTTT	CASSYRTGPTDTQYF
TRBV11-2	.	TRBJ2-5	TRBD2	TGTGCCAGCAGCTTATATTTGGGACTAGCGGGATCCCAAGAGACCCAGTACTTC	CASSLYLGLAGSQETQYF
TRBV29-1	.	TRBJ2-1	TRBD2	TGCAGCGTCCTAGCGGGAGTAGGAAACAATGAGCAGTTCTTC	CSVLAGVGNNEQFF
TRBV19	once	TRBJ2-1	.	TGTGCCAGTAGTACCCACCGGACTACGGAGCAGTTCTTC	CASSTHRTTEQFF
TRBV27	.	TRBJ2-5	TRBD2	TGTGCCAGCACCCCGACTAGCGGGAGTGTTGAGACCCAGTACTTC	CASTPTSGSVETQYF
TRBV2	.	TRBJ2-3	TRBD2	TGTGCCAGCAGTAAAGGAGGACTAGATGTTTCCACGCAGTATTTT	CASSKGGLDVSTQYF
TRBV18	.	TRBJ2-2	.	TGTGCCAGCTCACAGCTAACCGGGGAGCTGTTTTTT	CASSQLTGELFF
TRBV11-2	.	TRBJ1-1	TRBD1	TGTGCCAGCATCAGGGGTTTCAGGGGGCAAGGTCACACTGAAGCTTTCTTT	CASIRGFRGQGHTEAFF
TRBV2	.	TRBJ2-7	TRBD1	TGTGCCAGCAGTGAAGCGCCAGGGGGCAGCTCCTACGAGCAGTACTTC	CASSEAPGGSSYEQYF
TRBV4-1	.	TRBJ2-7	TRBD2	TGCGCCAGCAGCCCCCGGGAGGACTACGAGCAGTACTTC	CASSPREDYEQYF
TRBV15	.	TRBJ2-2	TRBD2	TGTGCCACCAGCAGAATTAGGACTAGCGGGAGAAACACCGGGGAGCTGTTTTTT	CATSRIRTSGRNTGELFF
TRBV10-3	.	TRBJ2-5	TRBD2	TGTGCCATCAGTGTAGAACTAGCGGGGGCAGAGACCCAGTACTTC	CAISVELAGAETQYF
TRBV4-3	.	TRBJ1-2	TRBD1	TGCGCCAGCAGCCTACGAGGACAGGAGATTTATGGCTACACCTTC	CASSLRGQEIYGYTF
TRBV19	.	TRBJ1-1	.	TGTGCCAGTAGTTCGACAGCGGGGGAGACCACTGAAGCTTTCTTT	CASSSTAGETTEAFF
TRBV5-6	.	TRBJ1-5	TRBD1	TGTGCCAGCACCCGGCAGGCCGATTCCCACAGGGGTGGCAACCAGCCCCAGCATTTT	CASTRQADSHRGGNQPQHF
TRBV4-1	.	TRBJ2-3	.	TGCGCCAGCAGCCATCAACCCCTAGCTGCTAGCACAGATACGCAGTATTTT	CASSHQPLAASTDTQYF
TRBV11-2	.	TRBJ2-2	TRBD1	TGTGCCAGCAGAGCAACAGGGGGCAGGGGGGAGCTGTTTTTT	CASRATGGRGELFF
TRBV7-3	.	TRBJ2-3	.	TGTGCCAGCAGCTTAAATCCAGGTACAAGCACAGATACGCAGTATTTT	CASSLNPGTSTDTQYF
TRBV7-9	.	TRBJ1-2	.	TGTGCCAGCAGCTTAACGGGGAGCGCCGGGCTGGGTGTCTTC	CASSLTGSAGLGVF
TRBV2	.	TRBJ1-1	TRBD1	TGTGCCAGCAGTGAAGAGACAGGGGTTACTGAAGCTTTCTTT	CASSEETGVTEAFF
TRBV7-9	few	TRBJ1-3	.	TGTGCCAGCAGCCCTCGTTTCATGGGCAGGCAAGGAAACACCATATATTTT	CASSPRFMGRQGNTIYF
TRBV19	.	TRBJ1-5	.	TGTGCCAGTATTGCACAGGGAGGGTCGGATCAGCCCCAGCATTTT	CASIAQGGSDQPQHF
TRBV11-3	.	TRBJ2-3	.	TGTGCCAGCGGGAGAGGCGGGAGCACAGATACGCAGTATTTT	CASGRGGSTDTQYF
TRBV7-7	.	TRBJ2-5	TRBD1	TGTGCTAGCAGCTTAGGGAGTCAGGGGGCGCGAACGGGGGAGACCCAGTACTTC	CASSLGSQGARTGETQYF
TRBV5-1	.	TRBJ2-3	.	TGCGCCAGCAGCCCCCCAGGGGGGAGAGATACGCAGTATTTT	CASSPPGGRDTQYF
TRBV4-3	.	TRBJ2-1	TRBD2	TGCGCCAGCAGCCAGGTACTAGCGGGAACCGGCAATGAGCAGTTCTTC	CASSQVLAGTGNEQFF
TRBV7-6	few	TRBJ2-3	.	TGTGCCAGCAGCTCCCCTTTAAGCGTTCCTGAACGAGGGCAGTATTTT	CASSSPLSVPERGQYF
TRBV28	.	TRBJ1-4	TRBD1	TGTGCCAGCTTGGACAGGGAAAGCGAAAAACTGTTTTTT	CASLDRESEKLFF